This T cell receptor beta chain was retrieved from a study of STAT5B mutations in CD4+ large granular lymphocyte leukemia. Findings and caveats of the study: Main leukemic clonotypes were patient-specific, but 20% to 25% appeared at low frequency elsewhere. 8/27 top patient clones versus 2/35 control clones were TRBV06-family.

This was a survey-level run. Study processing details: Productive clonotypes were detectable down to 2.59 x 10-5 frequency. The assay was immunoSEQ multiplex PCR, and TCRdb's table has in-frame clones only and misses some. V and J calls and clone size come straight from that table; D and trimming were deduced from the DNA. The sample comprises approximately 23,000 clones, around 81% of which are singletons, and 0.42% rests with the top ten. Only one count was recorded for this clone. Its antigen is unidentified. The trim removed 2 bases at V and 6 bases at J, leaving 15 bases unmatched. This CDR3 has 17 residues. Germline CDR1 and CDR2: LNHDA and SQIVND (reference sequence).

The sample was CD4+ T cells from blood buffy coats. V and J are TRBV19 and TRBJ2-7, with TRBD1 matching 8 bases. This clonotype was obtained from a human donor in good health. CDR3 in amino acids: CASSIRSRGPFSSEQYF. The CDR3 bases are TGTGCCAGTAGTATACGGAGCAGGGGGCCATTCAGTTCCGAGCAGTACTTC. Full variable domain (rest looked up from reference TRBV19 and TRBJ2-7): DGGITQSPKYLFRKEGQNVTLSCEQNLNHDAMYWYRQDPGQGLRLIYYSQIVNDFQKGDIAEGYSVSREKKESFPLTVTSAQKNPTAFYLCASSIRSRGPFSSEQYFGPGTRLTVT.